The sequence of this TCR beta chain was determined in a study of glioma-infiltrating T cells after dendritic cell vaccination. Profiled with immunoSEQ multiplex PCR; TCRdb holds only in-frame clones, not every one. This table has more than 85,000 clones, more than 75% appearing once. Between the trimmed V and J ends, which lost 5 bases and 4 bases, there was a span of 9 bases. Germline CDR1 is LNHDA and CDR2 is SQIVND (reference sequence). CDR3 length: 13 residues. The TCR comes from a human donor with glioblastoma. The sequences come from blood, collected before dendritic cell vaccination. The chain recombines TRBV19 with TRBJ1-3; D gene unclear. The CDR3 is CASSVTPGNTIYF. The CDR3 nucleotides read TGTGCCAGTAGTGTGACACCAGGAAACACCATATATTTT.